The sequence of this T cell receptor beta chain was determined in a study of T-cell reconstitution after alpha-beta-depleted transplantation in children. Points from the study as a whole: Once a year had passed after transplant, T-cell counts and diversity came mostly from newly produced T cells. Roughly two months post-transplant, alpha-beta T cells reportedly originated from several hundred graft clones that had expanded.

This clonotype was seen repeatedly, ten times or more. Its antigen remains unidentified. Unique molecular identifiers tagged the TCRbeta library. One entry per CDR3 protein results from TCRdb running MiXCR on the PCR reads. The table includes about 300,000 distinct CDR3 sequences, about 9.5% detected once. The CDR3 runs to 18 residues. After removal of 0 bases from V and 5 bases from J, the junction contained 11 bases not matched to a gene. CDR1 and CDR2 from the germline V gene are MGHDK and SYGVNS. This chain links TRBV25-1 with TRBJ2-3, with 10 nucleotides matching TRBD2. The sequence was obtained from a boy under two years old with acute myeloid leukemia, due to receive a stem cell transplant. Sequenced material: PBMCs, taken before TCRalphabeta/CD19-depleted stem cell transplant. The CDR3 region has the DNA TGTGCCAGCAGTGAATATTGGGGGACTAGCGCCCATGAAGATACGCAGTATTTT. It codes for CASSEYWGTSAHEDTQYF.